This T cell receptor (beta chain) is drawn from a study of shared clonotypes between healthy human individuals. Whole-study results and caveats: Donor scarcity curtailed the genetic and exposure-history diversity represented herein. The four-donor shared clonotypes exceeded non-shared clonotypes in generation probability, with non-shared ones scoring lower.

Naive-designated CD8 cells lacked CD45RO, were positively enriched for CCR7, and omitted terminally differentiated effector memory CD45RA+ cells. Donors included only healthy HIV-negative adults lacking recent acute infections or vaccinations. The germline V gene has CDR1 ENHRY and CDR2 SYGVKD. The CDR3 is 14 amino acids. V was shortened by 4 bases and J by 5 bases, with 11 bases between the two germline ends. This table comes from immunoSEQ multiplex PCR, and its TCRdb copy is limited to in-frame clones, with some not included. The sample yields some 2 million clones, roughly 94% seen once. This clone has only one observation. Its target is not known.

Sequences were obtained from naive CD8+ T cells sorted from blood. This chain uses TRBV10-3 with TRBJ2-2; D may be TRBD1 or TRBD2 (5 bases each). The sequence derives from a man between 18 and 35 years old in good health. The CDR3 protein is CAISVGDETGELFF. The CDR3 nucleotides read TGTGCCATCAGTGTCGGGGACGAGACCGGGGAGCTGTTTTTT.